This TCR beta chain came from a study of technical replicates of blood from several donors. From germline, CDR1 is MNHNY and CDR2 SVGAGI (reference sequence). This CDR3 contains 12 residues. V lost 7 bases to trimming and J lost 6 bases, with 12 bases between them. Repertoires were generated with immunoSEQ multiplex PCR, while TCRdb's copy carries only in-frame clones and drops some. The profile shows under 35,000 clones, around nine tenths of them singletons. The sequence was obtained from a human donor in good health. Some clones in this sample may be carry-over from other donors' samples. Input material: PBMCs. The chain links TRBV6-6 to TRBJ2-5, with D uncertain. DNA for the CDR3: TGTGCCAGCACTTCAGGTAGTCAGACCCAGTACTTC. Translating it yields CASTSGSQTQYF.